This T cell receptor beta chain was sequenced for a study of cytomegalovirus exposure and HLA in healthy donors. Study-wide points: For most TCR beta V segments, an earlier analysis put the productive rate at about 90% or about 30% of the time. Presence/absence analyses assumed roughly uniform sequencing depth across donors, which may not hold.

On this clone itself: As yet, its antigen is unknown.

The V gene lost 5 bases and the J gene lost 11 bases, with 18 bases spanning the gap. The germline V gene has CDR1 MGHDK and CDR2 SYGVNS. The CDR3 loop spans 14 amino acids. The PCR made use of 60 Vbeta and 13 Jbeta primers. Method: immunoSEQ multiplex PCR; TCRdb's copy keeps in-frame clones and lacks some. The table lists 100,000 to 150,000 clones. This TCR was sampled from a woman aged 40 to 49 in good health and CMV-seronegative. V usage is TRBV25-1 and J usage is TRBJ1-4; D call uncertain. The sequenced material came from PBMCs. CDR3 loop: CASSTTRTAPKLFF. CDR3 DNA: TGTGCCAGCAGTACAACACGGACTGCTCCCAAACTGTTTTTT.